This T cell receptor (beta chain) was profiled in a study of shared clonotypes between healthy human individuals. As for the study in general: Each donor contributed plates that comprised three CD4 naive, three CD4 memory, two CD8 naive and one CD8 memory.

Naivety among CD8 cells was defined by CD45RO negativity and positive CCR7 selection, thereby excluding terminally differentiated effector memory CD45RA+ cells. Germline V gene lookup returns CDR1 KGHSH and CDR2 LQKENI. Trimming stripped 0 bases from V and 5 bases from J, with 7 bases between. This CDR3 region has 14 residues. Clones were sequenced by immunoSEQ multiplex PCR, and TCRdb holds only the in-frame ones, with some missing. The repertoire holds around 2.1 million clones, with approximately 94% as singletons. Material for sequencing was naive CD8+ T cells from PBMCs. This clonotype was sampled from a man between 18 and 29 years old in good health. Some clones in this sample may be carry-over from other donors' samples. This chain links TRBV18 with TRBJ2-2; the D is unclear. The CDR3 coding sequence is TGTGCCAGCTCACCACCTTTCGGAACCGGGGAGCTGTTTTTT. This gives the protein CASSPPFGTGELFF.